The 4 T cell receptor beta chains below were found in one sample sequenced in a study of cytomegalovirus exposure and HLA in healthy donors. PCR primers comprised 60 Vbeta and 13 Jbeta primers. Assay: immunoSEQ multiplex PCR; the TCRdb copy retains only in-frame clones and omits some. The table shows 90,000 to 95,000 clones, with 81% occurring only once. Sample: PBMCs. These receptor sequences come from a girl aged 2 to 9 in good health and CMV-seropositive.

The chain is built from TRBV5-1 and TRBJ2-6; D remains ambiguous. Germline V gives CDR1 SGHRS, CDR2 YFSETQ. The CDR3 runs 13 residues. Trimming left V 6 bases short and J 2 bases short, with 6 bases between. The CDR3 here is CASTKPGANVLTF. CDR3 DNA sequence: TGCGCCAGCACCAAGCCTGGGGCCAACGTCCTGACTTTC.

The V and J genes are TRBV28 and TRBJ1-5; D is uncertain. CDR3 length: 14 residues. Trimming took off 6 bases at V and 6 bases at J, with 15 bases between the two ends. Germline CDR1 is MDHEN and CDR2 is SYDVKM. The CDR3, as DNA: TGTGCCAGCAGATCCTGGGCGCGGGGTCAGCCCCAGCATTTT. It is translated as CASRSWARGQPQHF.

This clone has a single count. The chain uses TRBV19 and TRBJ1-1; D unclear. With 0 bases removed from V and 1 base from J, the gap between germline ends came to 21 bases. Germline V lookup: CDR1 LNHDA, CDR2 SQIVND (reference sequence). The CDR3 has 19 amino acids. CDR3 bases: TGTGCCAGTAGTATAGATCGGGAGGGCCCGGGTAGAACGAACACTGAAGCTTTCTTT. This encodes CASSIDREGPGRTNTEAFF.

This chain joins TRBV6-6 and TRBJ1-2; 10 bases fit TRBD1. The CDR3 totals 12 residues. The V and J ends lost 8 bases and 8 bases, in that order; junction bases with no gene match: 5. The germline CDR1 and CDR2 sequences are MNHNY and SVGAGI (reference sequence). This CDR3 reads CASRDRGQGYTF. DNA of the CDR3: TGTGCCAGCCGCGACAGGGGGCAAGGCTACACCTTC.